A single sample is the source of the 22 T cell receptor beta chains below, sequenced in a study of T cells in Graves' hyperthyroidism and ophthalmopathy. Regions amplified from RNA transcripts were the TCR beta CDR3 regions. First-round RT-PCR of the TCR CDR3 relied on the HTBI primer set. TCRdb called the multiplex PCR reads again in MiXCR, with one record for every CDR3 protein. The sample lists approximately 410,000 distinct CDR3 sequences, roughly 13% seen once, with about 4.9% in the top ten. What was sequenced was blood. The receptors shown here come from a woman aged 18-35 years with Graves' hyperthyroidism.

As DNA, the CDR3 is TGTGCCACCAGTGAAGGGGGGGATGAGCAGTTCTTC. Translating gives CATSEGGDEQFF. The chain employs TRBV24-1 and TRBJ2-1, with a weak D call TRBD2 (7 bases). Trimming pared 4 bases from V and 8 bases from J, leaving 8 bases between. The CDR3 runs to 12 residues. Germline CDR1 is KGHDR and CDR2 is SFDVKD.

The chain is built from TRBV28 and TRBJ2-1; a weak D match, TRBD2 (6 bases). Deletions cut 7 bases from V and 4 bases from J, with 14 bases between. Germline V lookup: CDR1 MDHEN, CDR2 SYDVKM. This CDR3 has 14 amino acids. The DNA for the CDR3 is TGTGCCAGCATCGATCGGGACTCTTACAATGAGCAGTTCTTC. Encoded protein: CASIDRDSYNEQFF.

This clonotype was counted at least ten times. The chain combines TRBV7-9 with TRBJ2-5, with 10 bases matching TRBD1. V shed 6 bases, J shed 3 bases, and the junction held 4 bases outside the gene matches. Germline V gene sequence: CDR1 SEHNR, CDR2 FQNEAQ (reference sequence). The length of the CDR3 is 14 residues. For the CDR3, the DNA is TGTGCCAGCAGGACCGGGACAGGGGAAGAGACCCAGTACTTC. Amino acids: CASRTGTGEETQYF.

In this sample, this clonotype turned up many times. CDR3 in amino acids: CASSSRTRRVGTEAFF. The CDR3 DNA reads as TGTGCCAGCAGCTCCAGAACGAGGAGGGTGGGCACTGAAGCTTTCTTT. V usage is TRBV11-2 and J usage is TRBJ1-1, with unresolved D. Trimming took off 4 bases at V and 4 bases at J, with 19 bases between the two ends. Germline loops: CDR1 SGHAT, CDR2 FQNNGV. The CDR3 extends over 16 amino acids.

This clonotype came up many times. The chain's CDR3 is CSARTGGTEAFF. The DNA of the CDR3 is TGCAGTGCGCGGACAGGGGGAACTGAAGCTTTCTTT. This chain connects TRBV20-1 to TRBJ1-1; 10 bases agree with TRBD1. Trimming took 6 bases from V and 5 from J; bases not matched to a gene: 3. The CDR3 has 12 amino acids. Germline CDR1 DFQATT, CDR2 SNEGSKA (reference sequence).

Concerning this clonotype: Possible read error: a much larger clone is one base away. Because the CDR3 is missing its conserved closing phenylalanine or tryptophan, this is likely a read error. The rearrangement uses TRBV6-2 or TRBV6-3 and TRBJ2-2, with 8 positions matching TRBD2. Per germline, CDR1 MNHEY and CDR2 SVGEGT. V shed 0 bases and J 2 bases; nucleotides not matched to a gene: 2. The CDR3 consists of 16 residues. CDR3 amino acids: CASSYSRTSNTGELFS. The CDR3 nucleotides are TGTGCCAGCAGTTACTCGAGGACTAGCAACACCGGGGAGCTGTTTTCT.

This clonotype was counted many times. DNA of the CDR3: TGTGCCTGGAGTGAATCGGACAACTATGGCTACACCTTC. Encoded protein: CAWSESDNYGYTF. The chain joins TRBV30 to TRBJ1-2; no firm D call. The CDR3 length is 13 residues. V was cut by 1 base and J by 2 bases, with 8 bases left in between. Germline V CDR1 and CDR2: GTSNPN, SVGIG (reference sequence). The full variable domain, with the rest looked up from reference TRBV30 and TRBJ1-2, is SQTIHQWPATLVQPVGSPLSLECTVEGTSNPNLYWYRQAAGRGLQLLFYSVGIGQISSEVPQNLSASRPQDRQFILSSKKLLLSDSGFYLCAWSESDNYGYTFGSGTRLTVV.

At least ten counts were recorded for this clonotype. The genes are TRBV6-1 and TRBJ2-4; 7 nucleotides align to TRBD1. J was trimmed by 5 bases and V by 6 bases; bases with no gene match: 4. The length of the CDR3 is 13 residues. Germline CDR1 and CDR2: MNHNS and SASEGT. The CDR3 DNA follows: TGTGCCAGCAGAGGGACAGTGGAAAACATTCAGTACTTC. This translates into CASRGTVENIQYF.

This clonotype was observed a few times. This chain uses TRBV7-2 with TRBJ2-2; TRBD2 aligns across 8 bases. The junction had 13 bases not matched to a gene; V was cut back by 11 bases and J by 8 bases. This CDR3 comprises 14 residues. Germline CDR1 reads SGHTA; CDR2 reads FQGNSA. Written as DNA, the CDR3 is TGTGCCCTACTCTGGGGATTAGCGGGAGGGGAGCTGTTTTTT. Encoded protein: CALLWGLAGGELFF. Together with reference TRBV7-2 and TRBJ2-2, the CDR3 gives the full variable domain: GAGVSQSPSNKVTEKGKDVELRCDPISGHTALYWYRQSLGQGLEFLIYFQGNSAPDKSGLPSDRFSAERTGGSVSTLTIQRTQQEDSAVYLCALLWGLAGGELFFGEGSRLTVL.

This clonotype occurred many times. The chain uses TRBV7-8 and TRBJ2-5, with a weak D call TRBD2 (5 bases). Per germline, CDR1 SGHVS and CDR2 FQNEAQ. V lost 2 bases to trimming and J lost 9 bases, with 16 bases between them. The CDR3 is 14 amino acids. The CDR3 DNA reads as TGTGCCAGCAGCTTAACGAGGGATATTTTCGCCCAGTACTTC. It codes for CASSLTRDIFAQYF.

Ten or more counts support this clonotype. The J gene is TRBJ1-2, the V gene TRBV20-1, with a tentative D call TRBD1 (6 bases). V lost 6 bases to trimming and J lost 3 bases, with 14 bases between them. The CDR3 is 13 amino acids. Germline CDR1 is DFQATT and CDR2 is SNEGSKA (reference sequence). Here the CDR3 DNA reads TGCAGTGCGGACAACAGGGACCACTATGGCTACACCTTC. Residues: CSADNRDHYGYTF.

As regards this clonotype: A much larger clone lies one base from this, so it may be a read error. The CDR3 DNA follows: TGCAGTGCTAGCGGGGACACTGAAGCTTTCTTT. As protein: CSASGDTEAFF. The genes are TRBV20-1 and TRBJ1-1; D is ambiguous. The CDR3 is 11 amino acids. V gave up 3 bases and J gave up 3 bases, with 5 bases separating them. Germline CDR1 DFQATT, CDR2 SNEGSKA (reference sequence).

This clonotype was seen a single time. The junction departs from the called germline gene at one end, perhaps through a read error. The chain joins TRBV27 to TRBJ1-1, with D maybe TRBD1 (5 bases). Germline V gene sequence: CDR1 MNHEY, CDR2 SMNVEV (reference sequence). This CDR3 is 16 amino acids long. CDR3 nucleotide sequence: TGTGCCGGCAGTTTACAAGGGCTGGGGGAAGGCACTGAAGCTTTCTTT. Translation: CAGSLQGLGEGTEAFF.

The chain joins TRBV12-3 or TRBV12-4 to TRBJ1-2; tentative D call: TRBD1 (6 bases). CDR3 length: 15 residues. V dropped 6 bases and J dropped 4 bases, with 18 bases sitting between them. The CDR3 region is CASSVGGDNLYGYTF. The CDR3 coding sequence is TGTGCCAGCAGCGTGGGGGGGGACAACCTCTATGGCTACACCTTC.

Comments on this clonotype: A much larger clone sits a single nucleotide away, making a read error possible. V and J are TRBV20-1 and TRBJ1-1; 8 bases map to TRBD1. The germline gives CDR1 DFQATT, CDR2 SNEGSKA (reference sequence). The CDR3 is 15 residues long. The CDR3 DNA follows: TGCAGTGCTAGGACAGGGGCGAGGATGAACACTGGAGCTTTCTTT. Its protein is CSARTGARMNTGAFF.

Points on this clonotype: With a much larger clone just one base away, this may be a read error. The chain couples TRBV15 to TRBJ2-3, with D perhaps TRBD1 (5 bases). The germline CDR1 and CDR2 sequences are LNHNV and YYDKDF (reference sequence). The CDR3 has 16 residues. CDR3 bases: TGTGGCACCAGCAGAGTAACAGGCTACGGCACAGATACGCAGTATTTT. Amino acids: CGTSRVTGYGTDTQYF.

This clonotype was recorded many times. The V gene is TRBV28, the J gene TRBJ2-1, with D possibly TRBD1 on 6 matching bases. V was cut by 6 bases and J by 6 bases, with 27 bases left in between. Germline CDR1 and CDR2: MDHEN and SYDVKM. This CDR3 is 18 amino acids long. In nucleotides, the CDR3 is TGTGCCAGCAGCCCTTCGTCGAGGTGGGGGCAATCGGGCAATGAGCAGTTCTTC. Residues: CASSPSSRWGQSGNEQFF. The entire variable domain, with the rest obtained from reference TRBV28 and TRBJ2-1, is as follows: DVKVTQSSRYLVKRTGEKVFLECVQDMDHENMFWYRQDPGLGLRLIYFSYDVKMKEKGDIPEGYSVSREKKERFSLILESASTNQTSMYLCASSPSSRWGQSGNEQFFGPGTRLTVL.

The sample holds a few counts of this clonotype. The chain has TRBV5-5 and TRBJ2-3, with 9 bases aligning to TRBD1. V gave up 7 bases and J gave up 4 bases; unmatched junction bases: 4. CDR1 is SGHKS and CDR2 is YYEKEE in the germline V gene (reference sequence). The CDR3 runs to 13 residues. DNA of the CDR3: TGTGCCAGCGGGACAGGGATCGCAGATACGCAGTATTTT. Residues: CASGTGIADTQYF.

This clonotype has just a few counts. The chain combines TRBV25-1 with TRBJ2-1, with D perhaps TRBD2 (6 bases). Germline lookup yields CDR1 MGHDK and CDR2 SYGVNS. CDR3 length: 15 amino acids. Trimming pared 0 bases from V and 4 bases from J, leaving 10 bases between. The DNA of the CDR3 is TGTGCCAGCAGTGAATATAGGGGAGGATACAATGAGCAGTTCTTC. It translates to CASSEYRGGYNEQFF.

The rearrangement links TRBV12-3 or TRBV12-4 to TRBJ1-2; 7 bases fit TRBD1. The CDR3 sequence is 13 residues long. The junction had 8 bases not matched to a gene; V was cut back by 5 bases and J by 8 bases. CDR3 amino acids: CASSLYQGEGYTF. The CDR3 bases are TGTGCCAGCAGTCTCTATCAGGGGGAGGGCTACACCTTC.

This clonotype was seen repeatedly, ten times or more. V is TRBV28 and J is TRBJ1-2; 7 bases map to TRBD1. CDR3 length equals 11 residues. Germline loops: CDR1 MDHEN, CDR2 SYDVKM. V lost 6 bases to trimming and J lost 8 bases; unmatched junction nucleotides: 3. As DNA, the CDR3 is TGTGCCAGCAGGACAGGGAACGGCTACACCTTC. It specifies CASRTGNGYTF.

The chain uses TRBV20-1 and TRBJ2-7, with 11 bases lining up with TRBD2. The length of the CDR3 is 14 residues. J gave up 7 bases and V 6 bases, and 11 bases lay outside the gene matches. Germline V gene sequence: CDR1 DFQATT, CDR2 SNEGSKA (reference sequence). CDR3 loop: CSAKPTSGIWEQYF. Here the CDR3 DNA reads TGCAGTGCCAAACCGACTAGCGGGATCTGGGAGCAGTACTTC.